Presented here are 31 T cell receptor beta chains from one specimen sequenced in a study of cytomegalovirus exposure and HLA in healthy donors. The PCR ran on 60 Vbeta and 13 Jbeta primers. Some clones are missing from TCRdb's copy, which holds only in-frame ones; the method was immunoSEQ multiplex PCR. The sample yields some 190,000 clones, less than 90% seen once. The sequenced sample was PBMCs. The receptors originated from a girl aged 10-17 years in good health and CMV-seropositive.

This chain connects TRBV18 to TRBJ2-7, with TRBD1 matching over 12 bases. The CDR3 consists of 15 residues. Germline lookup yields CDR1 KGHSH and CDR2 LQKENI. Trimming took 4 bases from V and 4 from J; bases not matched to a gene: 5. CDR3 DNA: TGTGCCAGCTCACAACCGGGACAGGGGGCATACGAGCAGTACTTC. Protein sequence: CASSQPGQGAYEQYF.

J is TRBJ2-3 and V is TRBV7-2; D remains ambiguous. V lost 1 base to trimming and J lost 5 bases, with 4 bases between them. Germline CDR1 reads SGHTA; CDR2 reads FQGNSA. This CDR3 is built from 12 residues. This CDR3 reads CASSLDLDTQYF. The CDR3 DNA reads TGTGCCAGCAGCTTAGATCTAGATACGCAGTATTTT.

This clone has a handful of counts. The chain employs TRBV5-5 and TRBJ1-3, with D unresolved. This CDR3 spans 12 amino acids. V lost 5 bases, J lost 1 base, and 4 bases lay in between. From germline, CDR1 is SGHKS and CDR2 YYEKEE (reference sequence). In DNA, the CDR3 is TGTGCCAGCAGGGAGTCTGGAAACACCATATATTTT. Its protein product is CASRESGNTIYF.

V and J are TRBV7-9 and TRBJ2-5, with TRBD2 as a possible D gene (6 bases). The CDR3 sequence is 13 residues long. V lost 4 bases and J lost 4, with 10 bases in between. Germline CDR1 SEHNR, CDR2 FQNEAQ (reference sequence). CDR3 nucleotide sequence: TGTGCCAGCAGCTCCACGGGACTAGAGACCCAGTACTTC. Protein product: CASSSTGLETQYF.

The V gene is TRBV5-1, the J gene TRBJ1-2; 7 bases match TRBD1. This CDR3 is built from 14 residues. In germline, CDR1 is SGHRS, CDR2 YFSETQ. The trim removed 0 bases at V and 3 bases at J, leaving 2 bases unmatched. The CDR3 DNA is TGCGCCAGCAGCTTGGAAGGGGGCGACTATGGCTACACCTTC. Its translation is CASSLEGGDYGYTF.

The chain recombines TRBV2 with TRBJ2-7, with D maybe TRBD1 (6 bases). Trimming took 6 bases from V and 0 from J, leaving 12 bases between them. CDR3 length: 14 amino acids. Germline V lookup: CDR1 SNHLY, CDR2 FYNNEI. The CDR3 DNA reads TGTGCCAGCAGGGGACACGCCAGCTCCTACGAGCAGTACTTC. This gives the protein CASRGHASSYEQYF.

This chain links TRBV5-1 with TRBJ2-7; 12 positions match TRBD1. CDR3 length: 15 residues. Germline CDR1 SGHRS, CDR2 YFSETQ. V was clipped by 4 bases and J by 3 bases; unmatched bases: 5. DNA of the CDR3: TGCGCCAGCAGCCCTGGGACAGGGGGCGGCTACGAGCAGTACTTC. It translates to CASSPGTGGGYEQYF.

The chain links TRBV7-2 to TRBJ2-7; D is possibly TRBD2 (5 bases). Trimming cost V 5 bases and J 6 bases, with 17 bases left between them. The CDR3 runs to 14 residues. Germline-derived CDR1 and CDR2 are SGHTA and FQGNSA. As DNA, the CDR3 is TGTGCCAGCAGCGCTAGCTGGGGTGGAAGCGAGCAGTACTTC. It translates to CASSASWGGSEQYF.

V usage is TRBV4-1 and J usage is TRBJ2-7; 10 bases align to TRBD1. The CDR3 has 21 amino acids. With V trimmed by 1 base and J by 2 bases, 20 bases remained unmatched. CDR1 and CDR2 from the germline V gene are MGHRA and YSYEKL. The CDR3 spells CASSQVRPGQGPFYRAYEQYF. CDR3 nucleotides: TGCGCCAGCAGCCAAGTTAGGCCGGGACAGGGGCCTTTTTACCGCGCCTACGAGCAGTACTTC.

The gene calls are TRBV29-1 and TRBJ2-1, with 11 bases identical to TRBD2. CDR3 size: 15 residues. Germline V gene sequence: CDR1 SQVTM, CDR2 ANQGSEA. V was pared by 4 bases and J by 8 bases, with 10 bases of the junction left unmatched. CDR3 DNA sequence: TGCAGCGTTGGGGGAGGGAGACTAGCGGGATATGAGCAGTTCTTC. Its translation is CSVGGGRLAGYEQFF.

V usage is TRBV20-1 and J usage is TRBJ2-1; 7 bases are shared with TRBD1. Germline CDR1 is DFQATT and CDR2 is SNEGSKA (reference sequence). V lost 8 bases and J lost 9; bases outside the gene matches: 7. The CDR3 contains 11 residues. In DNA form, the CDR3 reads TGCAGTTCAAAGTACAGGGGTGAGCAGTTCTTC. Its translation is CSSKYRGEQFF.

The rearrangement uses TRBV7-3 and TRBJ2-1; TRBD2 agrees at 12 bases. Germline V gives CDR1 SGHTA, CDR2 FQGTGA. This CDR3 comprises 15 residues. Trimming at V came to 3 bases and at J to 7 bases, leaving 4 bases not matched to a gene. CDR3 region: CASSLTSGSTNEQFF. As DNA, the CDR3 is TGTGCCAGCAGCTTGACTAGCGGGAGTACAAATGAGCAGTTCTTC.

This clone was seen more than once but under ten times. Here the CDR3 DNA reads TGTGCCAGCAGCCAAGAGGTTCGGCTGGAGCAGTACTTC. Its translation: CASSQEVRLEQYF. The rearrangement links TRBV4-2 to TRBJ2-5; D gene uncertain. V was trimmed by 0 bases and J by 11 bases, leaving 13 bases between them. The length of the CDR3 is 13 residues. CDR1 LGHNA and CDR2 YNFKEQ come from the germline V gene.

This clone was picked up one time. The chain recombines TRBV29-1 with TRBJ2-7; the D gene is possibly TRBD1 (6 bases). Trimming took off 4 bases at V and 1 base at J, with 8 bases between the two ends. There are 12 residues in the CDR3. The germline CDR1 and CDR2 sequences are SQVTM and ANQGSEA. In nucleotides, the CDR3 is TGCAGCGTTGTTACAGGGTCCTACGAGCAGTACTTC. It yields the protein CSVVTGSYEQYF.

The chain couples TRBV19 to TRBJ1-1, with unresolved D. Germline V gene data show CDR1 as LNHDA and CDR2 as SQIVND (reference sequence). The length of the CDR3 is 12 residues. With 5 bases removed from V and 2 bases from J, the gap between germline ends came to 6 bases. The CDR3 coding sequence is TGTGCCAGTAGTTGGCAAAACACTGAAGCTTTCTTT. Translated: CASSWQNTEAFF.

V and J are TRBV5-1 and TRBJ2-1, with D tentatively TRBD2 (5 bases). Looked up from germline, CDR1 is SGHRS and CDR2 is YFSETQ. V dropped 4 bases and J dropped 8 bases, with 19 bases sitting between them. CDR3 length equals 15 residues. CDR3 bases: TGCGCCAGCAGCATCTGGGCCGACGGGGTCGATGAGCAGTTCTTC. This codes for CASSIWADGVDEQFF. Full variable domain (remainder filled in from reference TRBV5-1 and TRBJ2-1): KAGVTQTPRYLIKTRGQQVTLSCSPISGHRSVSWYQQTPGQGLQFLFEYFSETQRNKGNFPGRFSGRQFSNSRSEMNVSTLELGDSALYLCASSIWADGVDEQFFGPGTRLTVL.

The rearrangement uses TRBV29-1 and TRBJ2-7, with 13 nucleotides matching TRBD2. CDR3 length: 14 amino acids. The germline gives CDR1 SQVTM, CDR2 ANQGSEA. The J segment lost 1 base and the V segment lost 7 bases, leaving 4 bases of the junction unmatched. CDR3 amino acids: CSAMGLAGSYEQYF. CDR3 nucleotides: TGCAGCGCCATGGGACTAGCGGGATCCTACGAGCAGTACTTC.

This CDR3 is CASSLEPGVSYEQYF. The CDR3 nucleotides are TGTGCCAGCAGCTTAGAACCCGGGGTTTCCTACGAGCAGTACTTC. The chain uses TRBV7-2 and TRBJ2-7, with D tentatively TRBD2 (5 bases). V gave up 1 base and J gave up 1 base, with 11 bases separating them. This CDR3 comprises 15 residues. Per the germline V gene, CDR1 is SGHTA and CDR2 is FQGNSA.

This clone was seen a few times. V gene TRBV2 combines with J gene TRBJ2-2, with D possibly TRBD1 on 6 matching bases. This CDR3 contains 14 residues. CDR1 and CDR2 (germline): SNHLY, FYNNEI. Between the trimmed V and J ends, which lost 5 bases and 5 bases, there was a span of 12 bases. CDR3 nucleotides: TGTGCCAGCAGTACGGACAGCTCGACCGGGGAGCTGTTTTTT. Its translation is CASSTDSSTGELFF.

This chain joins TRBV10-1 and TRBJ2-7, with a tentative D call TRBD1 (6 bases). Trimming stripped 4 bases from V and 5 bases from J, with 15 bases between. CDR3 length equals 14 residues. The germline V gene has CDR1 WNHNN and CDR2 SYGVQD (reference sequence). Here the CDR3 reads CASSVNHRAHEQYF. The CDR3 DNA reads as TGCGCCAGCAGTGTTAACCACAGGGCCCACGAGCAGTACTTC.

This chain uses TRBV6-6 with TRBJ1-2, with TRBD1 matching over 9 bases. With 7 bases clipped from V and 6 bases from J, the junction kept 6 bases outside the gene matches. There are 13 residues in the CDR3. Germline V gene lookup returns CDR1 MNHNY and CDR2 SVGAGI (reference sequence). CDR3 protein: CASTQGQGDGYTF. The CDR3 nucleotides are TGTGCCAGCACCCAGGGACAGGGCGATGGCTACACCTTC.

This clone has more than one count but fewer than ten. The rearrangement links TRBV27 to TRBJ2-7; 8 bases map to TRBD1. V was pared by 5 bases and J by 5 bases, with 8 bases of the junction left unmatched. Germline CDR1 MNHEY, CDR2 SMNVEV (reference sequence). CDR3 length: 14 amino acids. CDR3 sequence: CASSLWTGLNEQYF. For the CDR3, the DNA is TGTGCCAGCAGTCTTTGGACAGGGCTCAACGAGCAGTACTTC.

V gene TRBV10-3 combines with J gene TRBJ1-3; D remains unclear. The CDR3 length is 15 residues. Germline V gives CDR1 ENHRY, CDR2 SYGVKD. Trimming left V 0 bases short and J 0 bases short, with 6 bases between. CDR3 nucleotides: TGTGCCATCAGTGAGTCTTACAGCTCTGGAAACACCATATATTTT. It yields the protein CAISESYSSGNTIYF.

This clone was observed a single time. The chain carries TRBV19 and TRBJ2-1, with TRBD2 identical over 12 bases. V lost 2 bases, J lost 5 bases, and 1 base stayed unmatched. Germline loops: CDR1 LNHDA, CDR2 SQIVND (reference sequence). This CDR3 is built from 15 residues. The CDR3 spells CASSILAGGNNEQFF. CDR3 nucleotide sequence: TGTGCCAGTAGTATACTAGCGGGAGGGAACAATGAGCAGTTCTTC.

The rearrangement joins TRBV6-4 to TRBJ1-2, with TRBD1 matching 12 bases. J gave up 5 bases and V 6 bases, and 4 bases lay outside the gene matches. Germline CDR1 MRHNA, CDR2 SNTAGT. This CDR3 has 14 residues. CDR3: CASRSGQGAYGYTF. For the CDR3, the DNA is TGTGCCAGCAGATCGGGACAGGGGGCATATGGCTACACCTTC.

This sequence joins TRBV10-3 and TRBJ1-4, with 7 bases identical to TRBD1. The V gene's germline CDR1 is ENHRY and CDR2 SYGVKD. V shed 0 bases, J shed 14 bases, and the junction held 15 bases outside the gene matches. CDR3 length equals 16 residues. CDR3 protein: CAISESERGRDSGLFF. DNA of the CDR3: TGTGCCATCAGTGAGTCGGAGAGGGGGCGAGATAGTGGCCTGTTTTTT.

The chain joins TRBV9 to TRBJ1-1; D is ambiguous. V was cut by 4 bases and J by 0 bases, with 10 bases left in between. The CDR3 spans 14 residues. Germline-derived CDR1 and CDR2 are SGDLS and YYNGEE. The CDR3 coding sequence is TGTGCCAGCAGCTCGGGGATCCTGAACACTGAAGCTTTCTTT. As protein: CASSSGILNTEAFF.

Notes on this clone: This CDR3 is also generated by other DNA sequences in the sample. J is TRBJ1-5 and V is TRBV6-5; 11 bases are shared with TRBD1. The CDR3 sequence is 15 residues long. CDR1 and CDR2 from the germline V gene are MNHEY and SVGAGI. The junction had 6 bases not matched to a gene; V was cut back by 6 bases and J by 5 bases. Here the CDR3 DNA reads TGTGCCAGCAGATCCGGGACAGGGGGGTATCAGCCCCAGCATTTT. Translated, it gives CASRSGTGGYQPQHF.

The J gene is TRBJ1-2, the V gene TRBV5-6; D is uncertain. This CDR3 has 13 amino acids. V lost 0 bases to trimming and J lost 4 bases, with 7 bases between them. Looked up from germline, CDR1 is SGHDT and CDR2 is YYEEEE. CDR3 region: CASSLGEAYGYTF. CDR3 sequence (DNA): TGTGCCAGCAGCTTGGGGGAGGCCTATGGCTACACCTTC.

The gene calls are TRBV5-1 and TRBJ1-2; D is uncertain. V gave up 0 bases and J gave up 8 bases, with 14 bases separating them. This CDR3 is built from 14 residues. Germline-derived CDR1 and CDR2 are SGHRS and YFSETQ. DNA for the CDR3: TGCGCCAGCAGCTTGGATGGGGAGACGCTGGGCTACACCTTC. It yields the protein CASSLDGETLGYTF.

The V call is TRBV7-2, the J call TRBJ2-3; unclear D gene. Germline CDR1 and CDR2: SGHTA and FQGNSA. V lost 4 bases, J lost 2 bases, and 7 bases lay in between. The CDR3 length is 13 residues. For the CDR3, the DNA is TGTGCCAGCAGCTCTCGAGTCACAGATACGCAGTATTTT. This translates into CASSSRVTDTQYF.